Listed here is a single T cell receptor beta chain. The antigen is not known. With 0 bases clipped from V and 7 bases from J, the junction kept 3 bases outside the gene matches. CDR3 size: 14 residues. Germline V gives CDR1 SGHNT, CDR2 YYREEE (reference sequence). This specimen comes from a study of cytomegalovirus exposure and HLA in healthy donors. Vbeta (60) and Jbeta (13) primers were used in the PCR. Assay used: immunoSEQ multiplex PCR; TCRdb lists only in-frame clones, some missing. The sample's table shows 50,000 or so clones. Study-level points and caveats: In a later analysis, compared with equally common non-associated chains, HLA-associated beta chains were more expanded. Sequencing probably produced one cluster of sequence variants that were highly shared. CMV serostatus was the only immune exposure information that was available. The authors later linked a missense DCLRE1C variant to TCR beta V- and J-gene trimming.

This receptor was identified in a woman aged 55-69 years in good health and CMV-seropositive. Specimen: PBMCs. This chain uses TRBV5-4 with TRBJ2-1, with TRBD1 identical over 8 bases. The CDR3 nucleotides are TGTGCCAGCAGCTTGGGGACAGGGATAAATGAGCAGTTCTTC. It is translated as CASSLGTGINEQFF.